This is a list of T cell receptor beta chains from one sample in a study. In TCRdb, the 5' RACE reads were re-called with MiXCR into one record per CDR3 protein. The table lists about 59,000 distinct CDR3 sequences, roughly 20% of them singletons. The sequenced sample was tumor-infiltrating Tregs sorted from the breast tumor. Receptor source: a female donor with breast cancer. The CDR3 runs from the conserved cysteine through the conserved F or W. The D gene is left open where the match is weak. The size of a clone is reported for some rows only, either as once, few or many, or as a class for expanded clones.

TGTGCCAGCTCACCACCGCTAGGAACTGAAGCTTTCTTT,CASSPPLGTEAFF,TRBJ1-1,few,TRBV18,.
TGCAGTGCAACGGAGAACTATGGCTACACCTTC,CSATENYGYTF,TRBJ1-2,few,TRBV20-1,.
TGCGCCAGCAGCCCCGGTGGGACAGGTAGCTATGGCTACACCTTC,CASSPGGTGSYGYTF,TRBJ1-2,many,TRBV5-1,TRBD1
TGTGCCTGGAGAGGCAGGACCTACGAGCAGTACTTC,CAWRGRTYEQYF,TRBJ2-7,.,TRBV30,.
TGCGCCAGCAGCCCGGGACAGGGGGCCAACGAGCAGTACTTC,CASSPGQGANEQYF,TRBJ2-7,many,TRBV5-1,TRBD1
TGTGCCAGCGGAACCTGGACCGAACAGGCCGGGGAGCTGTTTTTT,CASGTWTEQAGELFF,TRBJ2-2,few,TRBV11-2,.
TGCGCCAGCAGCAAAGCATATACGACTAGTAGCTCCTACAATGAGCAGTTCTTC,CASSKAYTTSSSYNEQFF,TRBJ2-1,few,TRBV4-1,.
TGCGCCAGCAGCCGCGATGTCGACAGAGGTCTCGGCTACACCTTC,CASSRDVDRGLGYTF,TRBJ1-2,many,TRBV5-1,.
TGCAGTGCTAGAGAGTTCCAGGGCAATCAGCCCCAGCATTTT,CSAREFQGNQPQHF,TRBJ1-5,many,TRBV20-1,.
TGCGCCAGCAAACTAGCGGGAGTTAATGAGCAGTTCTTC,CASKLAGVNEQFF,TRBJ2-1,few,TRBV5-1,TRBD2
TGTGCCAGCAGTCCGACAGGTCCAAGCAATCAGCCCCAGCATTTT,CASSPTGPSNQPQHF,TRBJ1-5,.,TRBV28,.
TGTGCCAGCTCCCCGGACTACGAGCAGTACTTC,CASSPDYEQYF,TRBJ2-7,.,TRBV18,.
TGTGCCAGCAGCTCAACCGGGACGGAGCAGTTCTTC,CASSSTGTEQFF,TRBJ2-1,few,TRBV7-9,.
TGTGCCACCAGCAGAGATAGGAGTAGTGAGACCCAGTACTTC,CATSRDRSSETQYF,TRBJ2-5,.,TRBV15,.
TGTGCCAGCAGCTTAGGTTGGGGATCTGGGGCCAACGTCCTGACTTTC,CASSLGWGSGANVLTF,TRBJ2-6,medium-sized,TRBV7-2,.
TGTGCCAGCAGCTACCCTGGGGCCAACGCCCTGACTTTC,CASSYPGANALTF,TRBJ2-6,few,TRBV7-8,.
TGTGCCACCAGCAGAGAGAGGCGAGAGGGCTACACCTTC,CATSRERREGYTF,TRBJ1-2,medium-sized,TRBV15,.
TGTGCCAGCAGTGACCGGGACAGGGGAAGGGCTGAAGCTTTCTTT,CASSDRDRGRAEAFF,TRBJ1-1,few,TRBV6-4,TRBD1
TGTGCCAGCAGCTTAGTGGGACAGGGGGCTTCGACCCTCCACTTT,CASSLVGQGASTLHF,TRBJ1-6,many,TRBV7-2,TRBD1
TGTGCCAGCAGCTTGGCGGGGGGAGGCACTGAAGCTTTCTTT,CASSLAGGGTEAFF,TRBJ1-1,.,TRBV7-9,.
TGTGCCAGCAGCTTGGAGACAGGCCTTAGCAATCAGCCCCAGCATTTT,CASSLETGLSNQPQHF,TRBJ1-5,many,TRBV7-2,.
TGCGCCAGCAGCTTAAAGGGAAGCACCGGGGAGCTGTTTTTT,CASSLKGSTGELFF,TRBJ2-2,few,TRBV5-1,.
TGCGCCAGCAACCGGGACAGGGGACAGCCCCAGCATTTT,CASNRDRGQPQHF,TRBJ1-5,few,TRBV10-2,TRBD1
TGTGCCACCAGTGAACCCTCTAGACAGGGTTCGGAGACCCAGTACTTC,CATSEPSRQGSETQYF,TRBJ2-5,few,TRBV24-1,TRBD1
TGTGCCAGCAGCATGACAGGGAGGGGGGAGCTGTTTTTT,CASSMTGRGELFF,TRBJ2-2,.,TRBV7-2,.